This TCR beta chain was captured by sequencing in a study of T cells expressing NK-cell markers (TCRdb year 2020). Looking at the study overall: Three sorted T-cell subsets (CD3+CD56+NKG2C+, CD3+CD56+NKG2C- and CD3+CD56-NKG2C+) from 7 to 9 donors had their TCR beta-chain repertoires profiled. Among the eight sequenced donors, only one was HCMV-seronegative, while the other seven were HCMV-seropositive. Randomly selected healthy volunteers, three men and five women, were used as the eight sequenced donors. Libraries were sequenced as 2 x 150 bp reads on Illumina HiSeq 2000/2500, MiSeq or NextSeq.

Study-wide findings and limitations: For about 6 donors, the dominant CD3+CD56+NKG2C+ clonotypes were among the top 10 CD8+ clonotypes and accounted for about 1.0-8% of CD8+ T cells. Whether the expanded NKG2C-expressing T cell clones were specific for HCMV antigens remained unclear. Those dominant clonotypes were again the most abundant among CD3+CD56-NKG2C+ cells in a handful of donors, at roughly 25-65%.

CDR1 and CDR2 (SQVTM, ANQGSEA) derive from the germline V gene. The CDR3 runs 17 amino acids, cysteine and phenylalanine included. The nucleotide record is missing. HCMV serostatus was determined by detecting HCMV-specific IgG in serum with a commercial ELISA kit. Ficoll density gradient centrifugation was used to isolate peripheral blood mononuclear cells from blood. In the case of this clonotype: Its binding antigen is unknown.

Sequencing instrument: Illumina HiSeq 2000. TCR beta cDNA libraries were made by 5'RACE template switching that added a universal primer site and unique molecular identifiers. Priming for cDNA synthesis came from the TCR beta constant segment, and two successive PCR amplification steps followed. The authors' analysis ran thus. Reads were demultiplexed and grouped by UMI with MIGEC, and clonotypes were assembled and quantified with MiTCR. To exclude erroneous sequences, any TCR cDNA sequence not supported by at least two reads was discarded. The tcR package was used for downstream repertoire analysis, with clonotypes matched between fractions based on CDR3 nucleotide sequence plus V segment. VDJmatch was used to annotate antigen specificity against VDJdb, with one amino acid substitution in CDR3 allowed. The reads underwent TCRdb reprocessing, giving one record for each CDR3 protein sequence and no DNA. These V and J calls derive from TCRdb rather than the authors' analysis. The table kept for this sample lists roughly 180,000 distinct CDR3 sequences. Of the sample, about a fifth is held by the ten largest clones.

Sequencing used blood T cells: a sorted CD56 or NKG2C T cell subset, CD4+ or CD8+ T cells, or bulk PBMC T cells (not recorded which). This receptor was obtained from a woman between 18 and 69 years old in good health. The rearranged segments are TRBV29-1 and TRBJ2-1; the TRBD2 assignment by TCRdb is unverifiable without DNA. The CDR3: CSAGGGAPGGRANEQFF.